This TCR beta chain was sequenced in a study of regulatory T cells in long-lasting Graves disease. The wider study: Freshly diagnosed Graves' patients had used antithyroid drugs for under 3 months. Study-wide results and caveats: Persistent cases of Graves' showed reduced TCR diversity relative to newly diagnosed patients.

Time point reported: newly diagnosed GD, antithyroid drugs for less than 3 months. Following extraction of RNA from PBMCs, that RNA was used to make the TCR library. Arm-PCR of CDR3 regions and iRepertoire HTBI primers were the basis on which TCR beta libraries were built. Each CDR3 protein is one row after TCRdb ran MiXCR on the multiplex PCR reads. Here the sample spans over 300,000 distinct CDR3 sequences, roughly a sixth being singletons. Germline V lookup: CDR1 SGHAT, CDR2 FQNNGV. Trimming took off 5 bases at V and 2 bases at J, with 16 bases between the two ends. This CDR3 spans 15 amino acids. Comment on this clonotype: The target antigen is unknown.

This receptor was obtained from a female donor with Graves disease. The starting material was peripheral blood mononuclear cells (PBMCs), obtained at new diagnosis, from a patient treated with antithyroid drugs. J is TRBJ2-7 and V is TRBV11-2; D is unclear. The CDR3 is CASSGYPDTPYEQYF. CDR3 in DNA: TGTGCCAGCAGCGGGTACCCGGATACCCCCTACGAGCAGTACTTC.